The rows below give T cell receptor beta chains drawn from one sample of a study. Clones were read by immunoSEQ multiplex PCR, and TCRdb kept only the in-frame ones, dropping some. The sample shows approximately 70,000 clones, about 94% of them seen only once. Sequenced: PBMCs. The receptor set was obtained from a man aged 40-49 years with rheumatoid arthritis. The CDR3 runs from the conserved cysteine through the conserved F or W. A D gene is named only where the DNA matches it firmly. Only part of the rows carry a size: once, few, many, or a class if the clone is expanded.

v_call: TRBV2; d_call: TRBD1; clone_size: once; j_call: TRBJ1-2; cdr3_aa: CASRNSAGGHGYTF; cdr3_nt: TGTGCCAGCAGGAATTCCGCAGGGGGCCATGGCTACACCTTC
v_call: TRBV10-3; d_call: NA; clone_size: once; j_call: TRBJ2-2; cdr3_aa: CAISVRQGLNAGELFF; cdr3_nt: TGTGCCATCAGTGTAAGGCAGGGGCTGAATGCCGGGGAGCTGTTTTTT
v_call: TRBV27; d_call: NA; clone_size: NA; j_call: TRBJ1-2; cdr3_aa: CASSSRGGGYTF; cdr3_nt: TGTGCCAGCAGCTCACGGGGAGGGGGCTACACCTTC
v_call: TRBV7-8; d_call: TRBD1; clone_size: NA; j_call: TRBJ1-5; cdr3_aa: CASSQDRSNQPQHF; cdr3_nt: TGTGCCAGCAGTCAGGACAGGAGCAATCAGCCCCAGCATTTT
v_call: TRBV27; d_call: NA; clone_size: NA; j_call: TRBJ1-4; cdr3_aa: CASSFSRATNEKLFF; cdr3_nt: TGTGCCAGCAGTTTTTCACGGGCAACTAATGAAAAACTGTTTTTT
v_call: TRBV30; d_call: TRBD1; clone_size: NA; j_call: TRBJ1-1; cdr3_aa: CAWDRAGTEAFF; cdr3_nt: TGTGCCTGGGACAGGGCGGGCACTGAAGCTTTCTTT
v_call: TRBV5-8; d_call: NA; clone_size: NA; j_call: TRBJ1-5; cdr3_aa: CASSLGLGLKNNQPQHF; cdr3_nt: TGTGCCAGCAGCTTGGGGCTCGGACTCAAGAACAATCAGCCCCAGCATTTT
v_call: TRBV5-1; d_call: NA; clone_size: NA; j_call: TRBJ2-5; cdr3_aa: CASSWPGQQKETQYF; cdr3_nt: TGCGCCAGCAGCTGGCCCGGACAGCAAAAAGAGACCCAGTACTTC
v_call: TRBV6-2/TRBV6-3; d_call: TRBD1; clone_size: NA; j_call: TRBJ1-6; cdr3_aa: CASSYQPGQNSPLHF; cdr3_nt: TGTGCCAGCAGTTACCAACCGGGACAGAATTCACCCCTCCACTTT
v_call: TRBV9; d_call: TRBD2; clone_size: NA; j_call: TRBJ2-3; cdr3_aa: CASSVAPGGFTDTQYF; cdr3_nt: TGTGCCAGCAGCGTAGCCCCGGGAGGCTTCACAGATACGCAGTATTTT
v_call: TRBV18; d_call: NA; clone_size: NA; j_call: TRBJ1-4; cdr3_aa: CASSPPYSATNEKLFF; cdr3_nt: TGTGCCAGCTCACCACCGTACAGTGCAACTAATGAAAAACTGTTTTTT